This T cell receptor beta chain appears in the sequencing data of a study of T cell repertoires in cytomegalovirus infection. Background on the study: Carrying CMV and the relevant HLA type showed in public TCR beta signatures.

Deletions cut 0 bases from V and 0 bases from J, with 11 bases between. The germline V gene has CDR1 KGHDR and CDR2 SFDVKD. This CDR3 contains 18 residues. Using its own MiXCR run on the reads, TCRdb lists one record per CDR3 protein. The sample carries roughly 27,000 distinct CDR3 sequences, roughly a fifth recorded once. This clonotype was seen a handful of times. Its antigen remains unknown. The origin of this receptor is a human donor in good health (CMV status not recorded). Some clones in this sample may be carry-over from other donors' samples. The specimen comprised CD8+ T cells from cultured PBMCs, sampled from culture after CMV antigen stimulation. The genes are TRBV24-1 and TRBJ2-6; a weak D match, TRBD1 (6 bases). The CDR3 spells CATSDLPGVPSGANVLTF. CDR3 nucleotides: TGTGCCACCAGTGATTTGCCAGGGGTCCCCTCTGGGGCCAACGTCCTGACTTTC.